This TCR beta chain was recovered during a study of CD8+ T cells in alopecia areata. General study results and limits: Scalp lesions, especially in alopecia totalis/universalis, had higher clonality than normal scalp.

Extraction and reverse transcription of RNA yielded cDNA as the sequencing template. Assay: immunoSEQ multiplex PCR; the TCRdb copy retains only in-frame clones and omits some. Seen here are about 190,000 clones, 64% observed once, and the top ten hold roughly 4.2%. Sample treatment: oral pan-JAK inhibitor, 5-10 mg twice daily. Points on this clone: The target antigen is unknown.

The CDR3 runs 16 residues. The junction had 10 bases not matched to a gene; V was cut back by 4 bases and J by 4 bases. The germline gives CDR1 SGHRS, CDR2 YFSETQ. This TCR derives from a human donor with alopecia areata. The V and J genes are TRBV5-1 and TRBJ1-1, with 10 nucleotides matching TRBD1. This sample comprised CD4+ T cells sorted from blood, obtained at week 4, from a patient treated with tofacitinib. This CDR3 is CASSPRTGGQGTEAFF. For the CDR3, the DNA is TGCGCCAGCAGCCCTAGGACAGGGGGACAGGGCACTGAAGCTTTCTTT.